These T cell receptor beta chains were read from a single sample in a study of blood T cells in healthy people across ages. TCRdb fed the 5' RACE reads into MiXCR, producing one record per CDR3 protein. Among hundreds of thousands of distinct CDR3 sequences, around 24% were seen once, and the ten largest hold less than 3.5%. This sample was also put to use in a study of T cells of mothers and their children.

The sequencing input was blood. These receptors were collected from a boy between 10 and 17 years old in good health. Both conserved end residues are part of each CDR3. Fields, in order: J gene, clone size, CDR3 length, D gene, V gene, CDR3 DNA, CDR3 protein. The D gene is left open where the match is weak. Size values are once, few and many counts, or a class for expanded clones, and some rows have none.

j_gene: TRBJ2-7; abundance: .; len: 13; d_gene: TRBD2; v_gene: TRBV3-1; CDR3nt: TGTGCCAGCAGCCTTAGCGGGGGGAAGGAGCAGTACTTC; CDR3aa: CASSLSGGKEQYF
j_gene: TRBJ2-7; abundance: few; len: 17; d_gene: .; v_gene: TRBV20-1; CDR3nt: TGCAGTGCTAGAGATCCGGCCGGGAGACAGGGATTCTACGAGCAGTACTTC; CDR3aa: CSARDPAGRQGFYEQYF
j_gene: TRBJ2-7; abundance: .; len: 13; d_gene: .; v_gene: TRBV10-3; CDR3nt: TGTGCCATCAGAGCAGTTTCCCAAAACGAACAGTACTTC; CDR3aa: CAIRAVSQNEQYF
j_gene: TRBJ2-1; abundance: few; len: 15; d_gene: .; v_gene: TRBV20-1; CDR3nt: TGCAGTGCTAGGACGGCCCGGGACTCCCTTCGGGAGCGGTTCTTC; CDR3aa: CSARTARDSLRERFF
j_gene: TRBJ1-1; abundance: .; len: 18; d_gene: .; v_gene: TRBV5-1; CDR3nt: TGCGCCAGCAGTATCGCCTATAGTCGTGGGCCGGGGAACACTGAAGCTTTCTTT; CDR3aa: CASSIAYSRGPGNTEAFF
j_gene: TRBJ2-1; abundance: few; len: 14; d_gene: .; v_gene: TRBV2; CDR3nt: TGTGCCAGCAGTGAAGCGCGAGGGGGCAATGAGCAGTTCTTC; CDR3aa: CASSEARGGNEQFF
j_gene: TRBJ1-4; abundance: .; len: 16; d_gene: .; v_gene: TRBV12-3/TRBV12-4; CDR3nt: TGTGCCAGCAGTCAAGTGGGGGCTGGGGCTAATGAAAAACTGTTTTTT; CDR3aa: CASSQVGAGANEKLFF
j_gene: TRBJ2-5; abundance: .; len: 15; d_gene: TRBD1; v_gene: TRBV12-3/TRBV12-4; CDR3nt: TGTGCCAGCAGTTTAAGGGGGCCAAGGAGGGAGACCCAGTACTTC; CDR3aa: CASSLRGPRRETQYF
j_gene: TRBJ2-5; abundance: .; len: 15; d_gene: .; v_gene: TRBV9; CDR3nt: TGTGCCAGCAGCGGTGGGAGCCTGTACCAAGAGACCCAGTACTTC; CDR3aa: CASSGGSLYQETQYF
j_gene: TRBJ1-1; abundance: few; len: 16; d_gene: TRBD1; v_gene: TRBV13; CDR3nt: TGTGCCAGCAGCTTAGGCGGGACAGGAGGGAGCACTGAAGCTTTCTTT; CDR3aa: CASSLGGTGGSTEAFF
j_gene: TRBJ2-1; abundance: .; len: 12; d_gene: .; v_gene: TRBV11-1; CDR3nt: TGTGCCAGCAGCCCGATTTACAATGAGCAGTTCTTC; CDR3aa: CASSPIYNEQFF
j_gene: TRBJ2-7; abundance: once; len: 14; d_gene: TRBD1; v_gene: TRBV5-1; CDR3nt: TGCGCCAGCAGCGAGGGACAGGGGTTGAACGAGCAGTACTTC; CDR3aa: CASSEGQGLNEQYF
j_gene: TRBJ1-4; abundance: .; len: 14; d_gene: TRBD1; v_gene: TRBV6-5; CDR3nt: TGTGCCAGCAGTTATTCACAGGGGAATGAAAAACAGTTTTTT; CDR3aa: CASSYSQGNEKQFF
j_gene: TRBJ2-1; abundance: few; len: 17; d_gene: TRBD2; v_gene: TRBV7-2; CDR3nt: TGTGCCAGCAGCTTAGTTTTGGTACTAGCGGGAGAAAATGAGCAGTTCTTC; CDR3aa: CASSLVLVLAGENEQFF
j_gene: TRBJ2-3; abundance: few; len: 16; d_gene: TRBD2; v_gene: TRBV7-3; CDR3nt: TGTGCCAGCAGCTTAAGTGCGGGAGTTGGCACAGATACGCAGTATTTT; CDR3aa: CASSLSAGVGTDTQYF
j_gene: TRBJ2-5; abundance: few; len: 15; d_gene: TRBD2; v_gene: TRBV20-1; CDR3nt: TGCAGTGCTAGCCATAGCGGGGAGGCGCAAGAGACCCAGTACTTC; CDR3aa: CSASHSGEAQETQYF
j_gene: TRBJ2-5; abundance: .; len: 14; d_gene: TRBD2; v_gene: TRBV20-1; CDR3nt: TGCAGTGCACTACCTGCGGGGGAGCAAGAGACCCAGTACTTC; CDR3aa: CSALPAGEQETQYF
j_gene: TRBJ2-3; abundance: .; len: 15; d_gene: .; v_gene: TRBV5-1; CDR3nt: TGCGCCAGCAGCCCCCCCAGGACGGAGACAGATACGCAGTATTTT; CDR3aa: CASSPPRTETDTQYF
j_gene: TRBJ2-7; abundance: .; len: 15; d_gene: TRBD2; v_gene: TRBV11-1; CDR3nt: TGTGCCAGCAGCTCCTCTAGCGGATTTTCCTACGAGCAGTACTTC; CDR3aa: CASSSSSGFSYEQYF
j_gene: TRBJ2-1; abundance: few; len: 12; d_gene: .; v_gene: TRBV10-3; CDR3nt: TGTGCCACCCAGACGAACTACAATGAGCAGTTCTTC; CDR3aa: CATQTNYNEQFF
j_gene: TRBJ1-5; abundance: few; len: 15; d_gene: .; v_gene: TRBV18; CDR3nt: TGTGCCAGCTCACCAGAGGGGCTTAGCAATCAGCCCCAGCATTTT; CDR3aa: CASSPEGLSNQPQHF
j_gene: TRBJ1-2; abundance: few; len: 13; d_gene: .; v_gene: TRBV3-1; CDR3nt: TGTGCCAGCAGCCTATCCCTTCGTGGCAGCCACACCTTC; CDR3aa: CASSLSLRGSHTF
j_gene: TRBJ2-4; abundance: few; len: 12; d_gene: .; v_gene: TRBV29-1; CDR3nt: TGCAGCGCGACGGAAGGGGTTGGCATTCAGTACTTC; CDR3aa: CSATEGVGIQYF
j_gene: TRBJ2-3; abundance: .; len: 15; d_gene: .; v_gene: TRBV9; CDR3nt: TGTGCCAGCAGTGTTGGATACGATAGCACAGATACGCAGTATTTT; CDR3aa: CASSVGYDSTDTQYF
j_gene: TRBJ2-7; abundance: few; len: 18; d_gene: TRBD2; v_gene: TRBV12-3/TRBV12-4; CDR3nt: TGTGCCAGCAGTTTAAGACTAGCGGGGTTCACTCACTCCTACGAGCAGTACTTC; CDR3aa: CASSLRLAGFTHSYEQYF
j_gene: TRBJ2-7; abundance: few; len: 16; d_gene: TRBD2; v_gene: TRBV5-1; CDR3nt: TGCGCCAGCAGTTTTACTCTAGCGGGTCTAGGGTACGAGCAGTACTTC; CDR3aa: CASSFTLAGLGYEQYF
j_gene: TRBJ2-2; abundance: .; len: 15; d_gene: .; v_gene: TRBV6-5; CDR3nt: TGTGCCAGCAGTTACTCGAAACCTCGGACCGGGGAGCTGTTTTTT; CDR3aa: CASSYSKPRTGELFF
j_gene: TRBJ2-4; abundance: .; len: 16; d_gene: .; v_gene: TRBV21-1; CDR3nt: TGTGCCAGCAGCAGAAAAGTGGGGACAACAACAAACATTCAGTACTTC; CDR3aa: CASSRKVGTTTNIQYF
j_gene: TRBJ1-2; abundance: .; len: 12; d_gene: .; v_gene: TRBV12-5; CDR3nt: TGTGCTAGTGGTTTGTTCCTCTATGGCTACACCTTC; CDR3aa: CASGLFLYGYTF
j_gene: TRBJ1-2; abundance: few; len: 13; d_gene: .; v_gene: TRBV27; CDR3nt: TGTGCCAGCAGTTGGAACAGAGACTATGGCTACACCTTC; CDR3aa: CASSWNRDYGYTF
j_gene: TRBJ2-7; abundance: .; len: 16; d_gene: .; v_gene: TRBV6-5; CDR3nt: TGTGCCAGCAGTTCGATCCGCGGGGGCCGCTCCTACGAGCAGTACTTC; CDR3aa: CASSSIRGGRSYEQYF
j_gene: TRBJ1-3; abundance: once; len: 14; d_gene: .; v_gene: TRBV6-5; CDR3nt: TGTGCCAGCAGTAACCAAATCTCTGGAAACACCATATATTTT; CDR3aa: CASSNQISGNTIYF
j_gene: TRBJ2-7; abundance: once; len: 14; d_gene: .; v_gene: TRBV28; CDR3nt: TGTGCCAGCAGTTTCCAGAATAGGGCCTACGAGCAGTACTTC; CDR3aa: CASSFQNRAYEQYF
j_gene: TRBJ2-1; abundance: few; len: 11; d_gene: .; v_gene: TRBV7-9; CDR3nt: TGTGCCAGCAACACGAACAATGAGCAGTTCTTC; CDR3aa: CASNTNNEQFF
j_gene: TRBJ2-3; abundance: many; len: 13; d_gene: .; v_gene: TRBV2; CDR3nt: TGTGCCAGCAGCCTTAGTTTCACAGATACGCAGTATTTT; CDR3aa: CASSLSFTDTQYF
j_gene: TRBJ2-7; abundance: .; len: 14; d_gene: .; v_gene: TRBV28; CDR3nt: TGTGCCAGCAGTTTACCACCTGGGCGCTACGAGCAGTACTTC; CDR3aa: CASSLPPGRYEQYF
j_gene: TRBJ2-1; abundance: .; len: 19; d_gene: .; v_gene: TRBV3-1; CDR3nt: TGTGCCAGCAGCCAACCAATAGTCAGTGAGAGGGGCGATTACAATGAGCAGTTCTTC; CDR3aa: CASSQPIVSERGDYNEQFF
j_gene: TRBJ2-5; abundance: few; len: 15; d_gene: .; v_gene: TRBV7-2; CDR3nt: TGTGCCAGCAGCCCCCAACCGCAGGGGAGGGAGACCCAGTACTTC; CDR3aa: CASSPQPQGRETQYF
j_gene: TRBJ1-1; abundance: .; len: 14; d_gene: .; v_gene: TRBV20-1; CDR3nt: TGCAGTGCTAGTAAGGGGCAGGGGAACACTGAAGCTTTCTTT; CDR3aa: CSASKGQGNTEAFF
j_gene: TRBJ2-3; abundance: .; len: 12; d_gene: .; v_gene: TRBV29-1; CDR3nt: TGCAGCGTTGAGCTAGAGGCAGATACGCAGTATTTT; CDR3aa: CSVELEADTQYF
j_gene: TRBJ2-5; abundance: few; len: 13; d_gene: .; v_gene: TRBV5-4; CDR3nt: TGTGCCAGCAGCCGGGACGGACGCTGGACCCAGTACTTC; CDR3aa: CASSRDGRWTQYF
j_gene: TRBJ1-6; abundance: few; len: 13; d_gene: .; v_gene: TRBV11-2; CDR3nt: TGTGCCAGCAGACCAGCAGGGAATTCACCCCTCCACTTT; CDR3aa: CASRPAGNSPLHF
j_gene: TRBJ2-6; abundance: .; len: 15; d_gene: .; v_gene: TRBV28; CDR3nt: TGTGCCAGCAGTGGTGGGACATCTGGGGCCAACGTCCTGACTTTC; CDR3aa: CASSGGTSGANVLTF
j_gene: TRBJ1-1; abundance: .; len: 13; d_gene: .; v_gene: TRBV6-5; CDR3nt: TGTGCCAGCAGCCGAGGAGAGTACACTGAAGCTTTCTTT; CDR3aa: CASSRGEYTEAFF
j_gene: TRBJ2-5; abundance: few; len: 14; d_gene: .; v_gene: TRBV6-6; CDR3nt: TGTGCCAGCAGTTACTCGCCCGGCGAGGAGACCCAGTACTTC; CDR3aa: CASSYSPGEETQYF
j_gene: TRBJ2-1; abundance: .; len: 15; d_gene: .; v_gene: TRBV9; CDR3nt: TGTGCCAGCAGCGTAGATGGGACTTCCTACAATGAGCAGTTCTTC; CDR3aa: CASSVDGTSYNEQFF
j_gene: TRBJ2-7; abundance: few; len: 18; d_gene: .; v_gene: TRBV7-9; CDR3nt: TGTGCCAGCAGCTTAGATCGCGATTTAGGCACACAACCCTACGAGCAGTACTTC; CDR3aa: CASSLDRDLGTQPYEQYF
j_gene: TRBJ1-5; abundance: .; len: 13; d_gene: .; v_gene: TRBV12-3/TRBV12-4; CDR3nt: TGTGCCAGCAGTTGGGGGGGTAGGCAGCCCCAGCATTTT; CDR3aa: CASSWGGRQPQHF
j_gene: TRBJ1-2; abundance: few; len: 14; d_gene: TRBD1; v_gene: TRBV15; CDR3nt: TGTGCCACCAGGCCTATACAGGGGCTCGGTGGCTACACCTTC; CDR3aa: CATRPIQGLGGYTF